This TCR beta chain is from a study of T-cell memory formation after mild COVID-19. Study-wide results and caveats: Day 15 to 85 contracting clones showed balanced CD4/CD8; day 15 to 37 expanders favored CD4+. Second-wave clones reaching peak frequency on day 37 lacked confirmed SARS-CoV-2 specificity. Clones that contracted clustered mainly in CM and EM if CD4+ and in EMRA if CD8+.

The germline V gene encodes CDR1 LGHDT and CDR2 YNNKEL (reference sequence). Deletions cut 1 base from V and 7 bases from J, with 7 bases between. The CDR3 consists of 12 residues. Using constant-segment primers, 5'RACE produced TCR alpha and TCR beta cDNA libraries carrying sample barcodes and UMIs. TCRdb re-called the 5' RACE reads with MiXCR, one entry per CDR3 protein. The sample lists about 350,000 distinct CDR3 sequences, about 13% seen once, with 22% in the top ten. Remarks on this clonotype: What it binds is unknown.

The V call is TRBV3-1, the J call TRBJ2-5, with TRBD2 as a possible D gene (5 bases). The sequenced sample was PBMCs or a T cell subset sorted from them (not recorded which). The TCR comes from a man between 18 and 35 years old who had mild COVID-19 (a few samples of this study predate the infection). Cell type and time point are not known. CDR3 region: CASSQVGRTQYF. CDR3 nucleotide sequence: TGTGCCAGCAGCCAAGTGGGGAGGACCCAGTACTTC.